A selection of T cell receptor beta chains follows, all from one sample in a study of technical replicates of blood from a few donors. The protocol was immunoSEQ multiplex PCR, while the TCRdb copy is restricted to in-frame clones and leaves out a portion. The sample includes 50,000 to 70,000 clones, over 85% of them seen just once. The sequencing input was PBMCs. The origin of the receptors is a human donor in good health. Some clones in this sample may be carry-over from other donors' samples. CDR3s include the opening cysteine and the closing phenylalanine or tryptophan. Each record gives: J gene, D gene, V gene, clone size, CDR3 protein, CDR3 DNA. D genes are given only for firm matches. Clone size is given for some rows only: seen once, a few or many times, or a class if the clone is expanded.

j_call: TRBJ2-7
d_call: TRBD2
v_call: TRBV4-2
clone_size: NA
cdr3_aa: CASSPRGSGAARYEQYF
cdr3_nt: TGTGCCAGCAGCCCCAGAGGTAGCGGGGCAGCCCGCTACGAGCAGTACTTC

j_call: TRBJ2-7
d_call: NA
v_call: TRBV7-6
clone_size: NA
cdr3_aa: CASSLDRVGEQYF
cdr3_nt: TGTGCCAGCAGCTTAGACAGGGTGGGAGAGCAGTACTTC

j_call: TRBJ1-6
d_call: NA
v_call: TRBV30
clone_size: NA
cdr3_aa: CAWSVRRQLPLHF
cdr3_nt: TGTGCCTGGAGTGTACGCAGACAGTTGCCCCTCCACTTT

j_call: TRBJ2-5
d_call: TRBD2
v_call: TRBV15
clone_size: NA
cdr3_aa: CATSLRAGVWETQYF
cdr3_nt: TGTGCCACCAGCCTTCGGGCGGGGGTTTGGGAGACCCAGTACTTC

j_call: TRBJ2-5
d_call: NA
v_call: TRBV2
clone_size: NA
cdr3_aa: CASSEGPPGETQYF
cdr3_nt: TGTGCCAGCAGTGAAGGGCCCCCGGGAGAGACCCAGTACTTC

j_call: TRBJ1-1
d_call: TRBD1
v_call: TRBV13
clone_size: NA
cdr3_aa: CASSARRTGESTEAFF
cdr3_nt: TGTGCCAGCAGCGCGAGAAGGACAGGGGAAAGCACTGAAGCTTTCTTT

j_call: TRBJ2-1
d_call: NA
v_call: TRBV6-1
clone_size: once
cdr3_aa: CASRLPLGASQQFF
cdr3_nt: TGTGCCAGCAGACTCCCACTGGGGGCTAGCCAGCAGTTCTTC

j_call: TRBJ2-2
d_call: NA
v_call: TRBV11-2
clone_size: NA
cdr3_aa: CASSSLQTAELFF
cdr3_nt: TGTGCCAGCAGCTCCCTACAGACCGCGGAGCTGTTTTTT

j_call: TRBJ2-1
d_call: TRBD2
v_call: TRBV9
clone_size: NA
cdr3_aa: CASSVGGWVAGGRSSYNEQFF
cdr3_nt: TGTGCCAGCAGCGTAGGGGGGTGGGTAGCGGGAGGTCGGAGCTCCTACAATGAGCAGTTCTTC

j_call: TRBJ2-3
d_call: TRBD2
v_call: TRBV6-4
clone_size: NA
cdr3_aa: CASSQRSGGALDTQYF
cdr3_nt: TGTGCCAGCAGTCAAAGAAGCGGGGGGGCCTTAGATACGCAGTATTTT

j_call: TRBJ2-5
d_call: NA
v_call: TRBV6-5
clone_size: NA
cdr3_aa: CASSYSGGETQYF
cdr3_nt: TGTGCCAGCAGTTACTCAGGAGGGGAGACCCAGTACTTC

j_call: TRBJ1-6
d_call: TRBD1
v_call: TRBV2
clone_size: NA
cdr3_aa: CASSVRTGVSPLHF
cdr3_nt: TGTGCCAGCAGTGTCCGGACAGGGGTTTCACCCCTCCACTTT

j_call: TRBJ2-7
d_call: NA
v_call: TRBV30
clone_size: few
cdr3_aa: CAWRGKGVYEQYF
cdr3_nt: TGTGCCTGGAGGGGCAAGGGGGTCTACGAGCAGTACTTC

j_call: TRBJ1-1
d_call: TRBD1
v_call: TRBV4-2
clone_size: NA
cdr3_aa: CASSQTGENTEAFF
cdr3_nt: TGTGCCAGCAGCCAGACAGGGGAGAACACTGAAGCTTTCTTT

j_call: TRBJ1-2
d_call: NA
v_call: TRBV4-2
clone_size: NA
cdr3_aa: CASSQETQQFGRDYGYTF
cdr3_nt: TGTGCCAGCAGCCAAGAGACCCAACAATTCGGCAGGGACTATGGCTACACCTTC

j_call: TRBJ2-1
d_call: NA
v_call: TRBV6-5
clone_size: NA
cdr3_aa: CASSPTGGAFNEQFF
cdr3_nt: TGTGCCAGCAGTCCTACAGGGGGGGCTTTTAATGAGCAGTTCTTC

j_call: TRBJ2-5
d_call: NA
v_call: TRBV7-2
clone_size: NA
cdr3_aa: CASGRTIQETQYF
cdr3_nt: TGTGCCAGCGGGAGGACTATTCAAGAGACCCAGTACTTC

j_call: TRBJ2-1
d_call: TRBD2
v_call: TRBV7-2
clone_size: NA
cdr3_aa: CASSLGSAGGPYNEQFF
cdr3_nt: TGTGCCAGCAGCTTAGGTTCGGCGGGGGGGCCCTACAATGAGCAGTTCTTC

j_call: TRBJ1-4
d_call: TRBD1
v_call: TRBV5-1
clone_size: NA
cdr3_aa: CASSFTGGAEEKLFF
cdr3_nt: TGCGCCAGCAGCTTCACAGGGGGAGCAGAAGAAAAACTGTTTTTT

j_call: TRBJ1-2
d_call: TRBD1
v_call: TRBV4-2
clone_size: NA
cdr3_aa: CASSQGRTGGDGYTF
cdr3_nt: TGTGCCAGCAGCCAGGGAAGGACAGGGGGGGATGGCTACACCTTC

j_call: TRBJ2-6
d_call: NA
v_call: TRBV4-3
clone_size: NA
cdr3_aa: CASSPSAPGAGANVLTF
cdr3_nt: TGCGCCAGCAGCCCCTCGGCGCCGGGGGCTGGGGCCAACGTCCTGACTTTC

j_call: TRBJ1-4
d_call: NA
v_call: TRBV2
clone_size: NA
cdr3_aa: CASKRDNEKLFF
cdr3_nt: TGTGCCAGCAAGAGAGATAATGAAAAACTGTTTTTT

j_call: TRBJ1-1
d_call: NA
v_call: TRBV5-1
clone_size: NA
cdr3_aa: CASSSQGGGIGTEAFF
cdr3_nt: TGCGCCAGCAGCTCTCAGGGAGGGGGGATCGGCACTGAAGCTTTCTTT

j_call: TRBJ1-2
d_call: NA
v_call: TRBV7-9
clone_size: NA
cdr3_aa: CASSPPAGAGYTF
cdr3_nt: TGTGCCAGCAGCCCCCCCGCGGGCGCTGGCTACACCTTC

j_call: TRBJ2-7
d_call: NA
v_call: TRBV7-2
clone_size: NA
cdr3_aa: CASSFTGLGTEQYF
cdr3_nt: TGTGCCAGCAGCTTTACGGGACTGGGCACCGAGCAGTACTTC

j_call: TRBJ1-5
d_call: NA
v_call: TRBV30
clone_size: NA
cdr3_aa: CAWSVQGDQPQHF
cdr3_nt: TGTGCCTGGAGTGTACAGGGAGATCAACCCCAGCATTTT

j_call: TRBJ1-3
d_call: NA
v_call: TRBV10-3
clone_size: once
cdr3_aa: CAIKDKNSGNTIYF
cdr3_nt: TGTGCCATCAAGGACAAGAACTCTGGAAACACCATATATTTT

j_call: TRBJ2-5
d_call: NA
v_call: TRBV5-5
clone_size: once
cdr3_aa: CASRPTGSQETQYF
cdr3_nt: TGTGCCAGCAGGCCCACAGGATCTCAAGAGACCCAGTACTTC

j_call: TRBJ1-3
d_call: TRBD1
v_call: TRBV19
clone_size: NA
cdr3_aa: CASRGQGGSGNTIYF
cdr3_nt: TGTGCCAGTAGGGGACAGGGGGGCTCTGGAAACACCATATATTTT

j_call: TRBJ1-4
d_call: NA
v_call: TRBV14
clone_size: few
cdr3_aa: CASSHFSRGKLFF
cdr3_nt: TGTGCCAGCAGCCATTTTTCGCGGGGAAAACTGTTTTTT

j_call: TRBJ2-7
d_call: NA
v_call: TRBV2
clone_size: NA
cdr3_aa: CASSAGGVHEQYF
cdr3_nt: TGTGCCAGCAGTGCCGGGGGAGTCCACGAGCAGTACTTC

j_call: TRBJ1-3
d_call: NA
v_call: TRBV30
clone_size: NA
cdr3_aa: CAWSVGGRSGNTIYF
cdr3_nt: TGTGCCTGGAGTGTCGGCGGCCGCTCTGGAAACACCATATATTTT

j_call: TRBJ2-2
d_call: NA
v_call: TRBV28
clone_size: NA
cdr3_aa: CASSTSWGEWWELFF
cdr3_nt: NA

j_call: TRBJ2-1
d_call: NA
v_call: TRBV9
clone_size: NA
cdr3_aa: CASSAGGLTYNEQFF
cdr3_nt: TGTGCCAGCAGCGCCGGGGGTCTAACCTACAATGAGCAGTTCTTC

j_call: TRBJ2-7
d_call: TRBD1
v_call: TRBV7-9
clone_size: NA
cdr3_aa: CASSGTDEQYF
cdr3_nt: TGTGCCAGCAGCGGGACAGACGAGCAGTACTTC

j_call: TRBJ2-5
d_call: TRBD1
v_call: TRBV11-1
clone_size: NA
cdr3_aa: CASSLGTGQETQYF
cdr3_nt: TGTGCCAGCAGCTTAGGGACAGGGCAAGAGACCCAGTACTTC

j_call: TRBJ2-2
d_call: NA
v_call: TRBV18
clone_size: NA
cdr3_aa: CASSPYTGELFF
cdr3_nt: TGTGCCAGCTCACCCTACACCGGGGAGCTGTTTTTT

j_call: TRBJ2-7
d_call: NA
v_call: TRBV6-6
clone_size: NA
cdr3_aa: CASSYGNYEQYF
cdr3_nt: TGTGCCAGCAGTTACGGCAACTACGAGCAGTACTTC

j_call: TRBJ2-5
d_call: TRBD2
v_call: TRBV7-2
clone_size: NA
cdr3_aa: CASSLLAGAQETQYF
cdr3_nt: TGTGCCAGCAGCTTGCTAGCGGGGGCTCAAGAGACCCAGTACTTC

j_call: TRBJ1-2
d_call: NA
v_call: TRBV7-2
clone_size: NA
cdr3_aa: CASSLGQDLSYTF
cdr3_nt: TGTGCCAGCAGCTTAGGCCAGGACTTGAGCTACACCTTC

j_call: TRBJ2-5
d_call: NA
v_call: TRBV5-1
clone_size: NA
cdr3_aa: CASSIQQETQYF
cdr3_nt: TGCGCCAGCAGTATACAGCAAGAGACCCAGTACTTC

j_call: TRBJ2-1
d_call: TRBD2
v_call: TRBV30
clone_size: NA
cdr3_aa: CAWSALLAGVGNEQFF
cdr3_nt: TGTGCCTGGAGTGCCCTGTTAGCGGGAGTGGGGAATGAGCAGTTCTTC

j_call: TRBJ2-7
d_call: NA
v_call: TRBV10-3
clone_size: NA
cdr3_aa: CATLDRREWYSYEQYF
cdr3_nt: TGTGCCACCCTAGATCGCAGGGAATGGTACTCCTACGAGCAGTACTTC

j_call: TRBJ2-5
d_call: NA
v_call: TRBV7-9
clone_size: NA
cdr3_aa: CASSLATGLGETQYF
cdr3_nt: TGTGCCAGCAGCTTAGCGACAGGCTTGGGGGAGACCCAGTACTTC

j_call: TRBJ1-2
d_call: NA
v_call: TRBV27
clone_size: once
cdr3_aa: CASSFRGLYGYTF
cdr3_nt: TGTGCCAGCAGTTTTAGGGGTCTCTATGGCTACACCTTC

j_call: TRBJ1-6
d_call: TRBD1
v_call: TRBV6-5
clone_size: NA
cdr3_aa: CASSIVRGEPLHF
cdr3_nt: TGTGCCAGCAGTATCGTCAGGGGGGAACCCCTCCACTTT

j_call: TRBJ2-6
d_call: NA
v_call: TRBV4-3
clone_size: NA
cdr3_aa: CASSLRTAYSGANVLTF
cdr3_nt: TGCGCCAGCAGCCTGAGGACAGCCTACTCTGGGGCCAACGTCCTGACTTTC

j_call: TRBJ2-1
d_call: NA
v_call: TRBV30
clone_size: NA
cdr3_aa: CAWKGGSSYNEQFF
cdr3_nt: TGTGCCTGGAAGGGGGGGAGCTCCTACAATGAGCAGTTCTTC

j_call: TRBJ2-7
d_call: NA
v_call: TRBV11-2
clone_size: NA
cdr3_aa: CASSLVPTGAYEQYF
cdr3_nt: TGTGCCAGCAGCTTAGTCCCCACGGGAGCCTACGAGCAGTACTTC

j_call: TRBJ1-2
d_call: TRBD1
v_call: TRBV30
clone_size: NA
cdr3_aa: CAWSEGASYGYTF
cdr3_nt: TGTGCCTGGAGTGAGGGGGCATCTTACGGCTACACCTTC

j_call: TRBJ2-1
d_call: TRBD2
v_call: TRBV7-9
clone_size: NA
cdr3_aa: CASSPGRASGLAGGGEQFF
cdr3_nt: TGTGCCAGCAGCCCCGGAAGGGCCAGCGGACTAGCGGGAGGGGGTGAGCAGTTCTTC

j_call: TRBJ2-7
d_call: TRBD1
v_call: TRBV19
clone_size: NA
cdr3_aa: CASSISGQGFYEQYF
cdr3_nt: TGTGCCAGTAGTATTTCGGGACAGGGGTTTTACGAGCAGTACTTC

j_call: TRBJ2-3
d_call: TRBD2
v_call: TRBV27
clone_size: NA
cdr3_aa: CASTAGGTDTQYF
cdr3_nt: TGTGCCAGCACAGCGGGAGGAACAGATACGCAGTATTTT

j_call: TRBJ1-2
d_call: NA
v_call: TRBV7-9
clone_size: NA
cdr3_aa: CASSLGTGPFKYTF
cdr3_nt: TGTGCCAGCAGCTTAGGAACAGGGCCTTTTAAGTACACCTTC

j_call: TRBJ2-5
d_call: NA
v_call: TRBV6-1
clone_size: NA
cdr3_aa: CASSHGGGLQETQYF
cdr3_nt: TGTGCCAGCAGTCACGGCGGGGGCTTACAAGAGACCCAGTACTTC